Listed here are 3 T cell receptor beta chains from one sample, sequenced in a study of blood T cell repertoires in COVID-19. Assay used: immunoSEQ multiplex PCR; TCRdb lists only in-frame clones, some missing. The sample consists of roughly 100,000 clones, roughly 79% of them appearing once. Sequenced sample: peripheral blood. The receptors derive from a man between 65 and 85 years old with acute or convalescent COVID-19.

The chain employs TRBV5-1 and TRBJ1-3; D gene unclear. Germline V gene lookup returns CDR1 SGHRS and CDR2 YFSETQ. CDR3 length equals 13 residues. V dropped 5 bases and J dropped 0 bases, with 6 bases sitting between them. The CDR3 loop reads CASSALSGNTIYF. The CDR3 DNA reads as TGCGCCAGCAGTGCGCTCTCTGGAAACACCATATATTTT.

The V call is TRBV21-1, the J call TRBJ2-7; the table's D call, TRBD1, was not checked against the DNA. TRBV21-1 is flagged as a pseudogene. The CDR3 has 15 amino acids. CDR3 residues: CASSVHRGQGYEQYF. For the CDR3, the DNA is TGTGCCAGCAGCGTCCACCGCGGACAGGGCTACGAGCAGTACTTC.

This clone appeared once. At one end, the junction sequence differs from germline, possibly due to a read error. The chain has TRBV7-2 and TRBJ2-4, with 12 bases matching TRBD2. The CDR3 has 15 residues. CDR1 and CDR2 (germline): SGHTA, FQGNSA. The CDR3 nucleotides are TGTGCCAGCAGCCTAGCGGGGGGGGGCGATCCCATTCAGTACTTC. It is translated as CASSLAGGGDPIQYF.